One and the same sample provided the 22 T cell receptor beta chains below, sequenced in a study of blood T cell repertoires in COVID-19. Generated by immunoSEQ multiplex PCR, the TCRdb table keeps only in-frame clones and is missing some. The data contain about 320,000 clones, roughly 88% of them singletons. Sequencing input: PBMCs or T cells enriched from blood (not recorded which). The receptors here all came from a man aged 25-40 years who had recovered from COVID-19.

The J gene is TRBJ2-7, the V gene TRBV7-3; TRBD2 matches 9 bases. This CDR3 spans 14 amino acids. V lost 5 bases and J lost 3; bases outside the gene matches: 5. Germline assignment: CDR1 SGHTA and CDR2 FQGTGA. The CDR3 spells CASSLSGGFYEQYF. The DNA of the CDR3 is TGTGCCAGCAGCCTTAGCGGGGGTTTCTACGAGCAGTACTTC.

The gene calls are TRBV10-1 and TRBJ2-2; D remains ambiguous. This CDR3 is 13 amino acids long. V was shortened by 3 bases and J by 7 bases, with 9 bases between the two germline ends. Germline V gives CDR1 WNHNN, CDR2 SYGVQD (reference sequence). DNA of the CDR3: TGCGCCAGCAGTGACCCCCCGAGCGGGGAGCTGTTTTTT. The encoded protein is CASSDPPSGELFF.

The V gene is TRBV9, the J gene TRBJ1-4; 7 nucleotides align to TRBD1. The CDR3 has 15 residues. Germline V CDR1 and CDR2: SGDLS, YYNGEE. The J segment lost 11 bases and the V segment lost 0 bases, leaving 10 bases of the junction unmatched. This CDR3 reads CASSVGQGHTMKLFF. The CDR3 DNA sequence: TGTGCCAGCAGCGTAGGACAGGGACATACGATGAAACTGTTTTTT. The full variable domain, its missing parts supplied by reference TRBV9 and TRBJ1-4, is DSGVTQTPKHLITATGQRVTLRCSPRSGDLSVYWYQQSLDQGLQFLIQYYNGEERAKGNILERFSAQQFPDLHSELNLSSLELGDSALYFCASSVGQGHTMKLFFGSGTQLSVL.

This clone has more than one count but fewer than ten. The V gene is TRBV5-1, the J gene TRBJ2-3, with TRBD2 matching over 8 bases. Per germline, CDR1 SGHRS and CDR2 YFSETQ. This CDR3 spans 15 amino acids. With 2 bases clipped from V and 3 bases from J, the junction kept 5 bases outside the gene matches. CDR3 amino acids: CASSFGGGQTDTQYF. The CDR3 DNA follows: TGCGCCAGCAGCTTTGGCGGGGGGCAAACAGATACGCAGTATTTT.

The V call is TRBV11-3, the J call TRBJ1-1, with 7 bases lining up with TRBD1. Germline CDR1 reads SGHNT; CDR2 reads YENEEA. Trimming cost V 5 bases and J 8 bases; bases outside gene matches: 8. This CDR3 has 13 amino acids. CDR3 sequence (DNA): TGTGCCAGCAGCCCCAGGGACAGTTCGGAAGCTTTCTTT. Translation gives CASSPRDSSEAFF. Full variable domain (outside the CDR3, taken from reference TRBV11-3 and TRBJ1-1): EAGVVQSPRYKIIEKKQPVAFWCNPISGHNTLYWYLQNLGQGPELLIRYENEEAVDDSQLPKDRFSAERLKGVDSTLKIQPAELGDSAVYLCASSPRDSSEAFFGQGTRLTVV.

This clone turned up a few times. V and J are TRBV10-3 and TRBJ1-4; the D gene is possibly TRBD1 (5 bases). Germline lookup yields CDR1 ENHRY and CDR2 SYGVKD. Trimming pared 1 base from V and 0 bases from J, leaving 9 bases between. The CDR3 runs 16 residues. The CDR3 spells CAISEFSGTTNEKLFF. CDR3 DNA: TGTGCCATCAGTGAGTTTTCAGGGACAACTAATGAAAAACTGTTTTTT.

In this sample, this clone turned up a few times. The V call is TRBV11-3, the J call TRBJ1-3, with 7 bases that match TRBD1. Per germline, CDR1 SGHNT and CDR2 YENEEA. The CDR3 is 15 residues long. V lost 5 bases to trimming and J lost 0 bases; unmatched junction nucleotides: 4. This chain's CDR3 is CASSEGGFSGNTIYF. The CDR3 region has the DNA TGTGCCAGCAGCGAAGGGGGCTTCTCTGGAAACACCATATATTTT.

The CDR3 loop reads CASSFPSRGYQPQHF. In nucleotides, the CDR3 is TGTGCCAGCAGTTTCCCGTCCAGGGGCTACCAGCCCCAGCATTTT. The chain recombines TRBV28 with TRBJ1-5; D may be TRBD1 (6 bases). Trimming took off 3 bases at V and 7 bases at J, with 16 bases between the two ends. The CDR3 runs 15 residues. Germline V gene sequence: CDR1 MDHEN, CDR2 SYDVKM.

This chain links TRBV2 with TRBJ1-6, with 8 bases fitting TRBD1. The CDR3 consists of 14 residues. Germline CDR1 SNHLY, CDR2 FYNNEI. Trimming removed 9 bases from V and 8 bases from J; junction bases left unmatched: 9. CDR3 sequence: CARRLGQGDSPLHF. The DNA for the CDR3 is TGTGCCAGGCGCTTAGGACAGGGAGATTCACCCCTCCACTTT.

The chain uses TRBV30 and TRBJ1-6, with D uncertain. The CDR3 sequence is 14 residues long. Trimming took 4 bases from V and 7 from J, leaving 14 bases between them. Germline CDR1 GTSNPN, CDR2 SVGIG (reference sequence). Here the CDR3 DNA reads TGTGCCTGGAACCTTTGGGGAGGGAATTCACCCCTCCACTTT. It translates to CAWNLWGGNSPLHF.

The genes are TRBV13 and TRBJ2-1; D is perhaps TRBD2 (5 bases). This CDR3 is 16 amino acids long. Trimming left V 2 bases short and J 10 bases short, with 21 bases between. Germline-derived CDR1 and CDR2 are PRHDT and FYEKMQ (reference sequence). This chain's CDR3 is CASSLLGDSIRLEQFF. The CDR3 DNA follows: TGTGCCAGCAGCTTATTGGGAGACTCGATCAGGTTGGAGCAGTTCTTC.

The chain has TRBV5-1 and TRBJ1-4, with TRBD1 matching 7 bases. Germline CDR1 SGHRS, CDR2 YFSETQ. V shed 2 bases, J shed 8 bases, and the junction held 3 bases outside the gene matches. The CDR3 extends over 13 amino acids. CDR3 loop: CASSFGTEEKLFF. CDR3 in DNA: TGCGCCAGCAGCTTCGGGACAGAAGAAAAACTGTTTTTT. Full variable domain (remainder filled in from reference TRBV5-1 and TRBJ1-4): KAGVTQTPRYLIKTRGQQVTLSCSPISGHRSVSWYQQTPGQGLQFLFEYFSETQRNKGNFPGRFSGRQFSNSRSEMNVSTLELGDSALYLCASSFGTEEKLFFGSGTQLSVL.

The rearrangement links TRBV7-9 to TRBJ1-2, with D perhaps TRBD1 (6 bases). CDR3 length equals 13 residues. Germline CDR1 is SEHNR and CDR2 is FQNEAQ (reference sequence). Trimming cost V 3 bases and J 6 bases, with 11 bases left between them. CDR3 in amino acids: CASSFTTGHGYTF. Written as DNA, the CDR3 is TGTGCCAGCAGCTTCACGACAGGCCATGGCTACACCTTC.

This clone was detected once. The chain uses TRBV3-1 (or the pseudogene TRBV3-2) and TRBJ1-4; D perhaps matches TRBD1 (5 bases). From germline, CDR1 is LGHDT and CDR2 YNNKEL (reference sequence). The CDR3 length is 16 residues. V lost 3 bases and J 3 bases, leaving 14 bases between the germline ends. CDR3 bases: TGTGCCAGCAGCCACGACCCCGGGACTCCTAATGAAAAACTGTTTTTT. Amino acid sequence: CASSHDPGTPNEKLFF.

The chain links TRBV4-2 to TRBJ1-4; TRBD1 aligns across 7 bases. There are 16 residues in the CDR3. V lost 0 bases and J lost 4; bases outside the gene matches: 5. In germline, CDR1 is LGHNA, CDR2 YNFKEQ. The CDR3 sequence: CASSQDGDRHNEKLFF. The CDR3 DNA follows: TGTGCCAGCAGCCAAGATGGGGACAGACATAATGAAAAACTGTTTTTT.

The chain couples TRBV5-1 to TRBJ2-7, with 10 bases that match TRBD1. There are 15 residues in the CDR3. Germline V gene lookup returns CDR1 SGHRS and CDR2 YFSETQ. The junction had 7 bases not matched to a gene; V was cut back by 4 bases and J by 3 bases. In DNA form, the CDR3 reads TGCGCCAGCAGCAGACTGACAGGGGGCGACTACGAGCAGTACTTC. Translated: CASSRLTGGDYEQYF.

The CDR3 nucleotides read TGTGCCAGCAGGCAGACAGAAGTTAACACTGAAGCTTTCTTT. This translates into CASRQTEVNTEAFF. The V call is TRBV2, the J call TRBJ1-1, with D maybe TRBD1 (5 bases). There are 14 residues in the CDR3. The germline V gene encodes CDR1 SNHLY and CDR2 FYNNEI. V was pared by 6 bases and J by 2 bases, with 13 bases between.

V gene TRBV6-6 combines with J gene TRBJ2-3, with TRBD2 identical over 7 bases. The CDR3 loop spans 13 amino acids. The germline V gene encodes CDR1 MNHNY and CDR2 SVGAGI (reference sequence). V dropped 9 bases and J dropped 6; count of bases not matched to a gene: 9. CDR3 DNA sequence: TGTGCCAGTTCCTCTAGCGGTGCCGATACGCAGTATTTT. This gives the protein CASSSSGADTQYF.

This chain joins TRBV3-1 (or the pseudogene TRBV3-2) and TRBJ1-5, with D unresolved. The V gene's germline CDR1 is LGHDT and CDR2 YNNKEL (reference sequence). Trimming left V 6 bases short and J 3 bases short, with 15 bases between. The CDR3 contains 15 residues. CDR3 loop: CASSRGGSVNQPQHF. In DNA, the CDR3 is TGTGCCAGCAGTCGGGGAGGGTCCGTCAATCAGCCCCAGCATTTT.

The gene calls are TRBV2 and TRBJ1-5, with D perhaps matching TRBD1 (6 bases). This CDR3 comprises 15 residues. Trimming cost V 4 bases and J 6 bases, with 16 bases left between them. CDR1 and CDR2 (germline): SNHLY, FYNNEI. The CDR3 protein is CASSVQGTVSQPQHF. The CDR3 nucleotides are TGTGCCAGCAGTGTACAGGGTACGGTGAGTCAGCCCCAGCATTTT. Full variable domain (rest looked up from reference TRBV2 and TRBJ1-5): EPEVTQTPSHQVTQMGQEVILRCVPISNHLYFYWYRQILGQKVEFLVSFYNNEISEKSEIFDDQFSVERPDGSNFTLKIRSTKLEDSAMYFCASSVQGTVSQPQHFGDGTRLSIL.

The CDR3 here is CAWSHKTSGVFF. DNA for the CDR3: TGTGCCTGGAGTCATAAGACTAGCGGGGTCTTCTTC. The rearrangement links TRBV30 to TRBJ2-1; the match to TRBD2 covers 11 bases. In germline, CDR1 is GTSNPN, CDR2 SVGIG (reference sequence). The CDR3 extends over 12 amino acids. Trimming at V came to 2 bases and at J to 16 bases, leaving 7 bases not matched to a gene. The variable domain in full, with the rest retrieved from reference TRBV30 and TRBJ2-1, is SQTIHQWPATLVQPVGSPLSLECTVEGTSNPNLYWYRQAAGRGLQLLFYSVGIGQISSEVPQNLSASRPQDRQFILSSKKLLLSDSGFYLCAWSHKTSGVFFGPGTRLTVL.

The chain recombines TRBV3-1 (or the pseudogene TRBV3-2) with TRBJ1-1; D is perhaps TRBD1 (6 bases). The V end lost 0 bases, the J end lost 5 bases, and 13 bases lay between the germline ends. The CDR3 runs to 15 residues. The V gene's germline CDR1 is LGHDT and CDR2 YNNKEL (reference sequence). Written as DNA, the CDR3 is TGTGCCAGCAGCCAAGATTTTGGGACAAAGACTGAAGCTTTCTTT. Its protein product is CASSQDFGTKTEAFF.